This passage covers 18 T cell receptor beta chains from one sample sequenced in a study of T cell repertoires in cytomegalovirus infection. These receptors' targets are unknown. TCRdb re-analysed the reads in MiXCR, keeping a single row per CDR3 protein. The sample contains about 830,000 distinct CDR3 sequences, less than 35% of which appear only once. Material: cultured CD8+ T cells from PBMCs, obtained from culture after CMV antigen stimulation. All receptors come from a human donor in good health (CMV status not recorded). Some clones in this sample may be carry-over from other donors' samples.

This clonotype was recorded a few times. The J gene is TRBJ2-5, the V gene TRBV9, with D uncertain. V shed 7 bases and J shed 0 bases, with 16 bases lying between them. The V gene's germline CDR1 is SGDLS and CDR2 YYNGEE. The CDR3 loop spans 15 amino acids. The DNA for the CDR3 is TGTGCCAGCTGCGGAGCGAAGAGGTACCAAGAGACCCAGTACTTC. As protein: CASCGAKRYQETQYF.

The chain recombines TRBV6-5 with TRBJ2-1; 8 bases agree with TRBD2. Germline CDR1 reads MNHEY; CDR2 reads SVGAGI. CDR3 size: 17 residues. After removal of 2 bases from V and 6 bases from J, the junction contained 12 bases not matched to a gene. Here the CDR3 reads CASSYHLNGGALNEQFF. CDR3 nucleotides: TGTGCCAGCAGTTACCATTTGAACGGGGGGGCCCTCAATGAGCAGTTCTTC.

This clonotype was counted only a few times. V usage is TRBV7-9 and J usage is TRBJ1-2; D unresolved. Germline V gives CDR1 SEHNR, CDR2 FQNEAQ (reference sequence). Trimming left V 7 bases short and J 2 bases short, with 14 bases between. The CDR3 consists of 14 residues. The CDR3 loop is CASINPGPNYGYTF. The CDR3 region has the DNA TGTGCCAGCATCAATCCCGGGCCGAACTATGGCTACACCTTC.

The chain couples TRBV4-3 to TRBJ2-3; tentative D call: TRBD2 (5 bases). Germline V gene sequence: CDR1 LGHNA, CDR2 YSLEER. V gave up 0 bases and J gave up 5 bases, with 12 bases separating them. This CDR3 region has 15 residues. CDR3 DNA sequence: TGCGCCAGCAGCCAAGAACGGAGGTTCGTAGATACGCAGTATTTT. Residues: CASSQERRFVDTQYF.

A word on this clonotype: One end of the junction fails to match germline, which may point to a read error. The chain combines TRBV4-1 with TRBJ2-1; D remains ambiguous. The CDR3 sequence is 14 residues long. Looked up from germline, CDR1 is MGHRA and CDR2 is YSYEKL. CDR3 DNA: TGTGCCAGCAGGCCAGTCCAGACCAACAATGAGCAGTTCTTC. Its protein product is CASRPVQTNNEQFF.

The V gene is TRBV7-8, the J gene TRBJ1-5; no clear D. V shed 5 bases and J shed 11 bases, with 13 bases lying between them. The germline CDR1 and CDR2 sequences are SGHVS and FQNEAQ. The CDR3 runs 12 residues. Here the CDR3 reads CASSPPLGTQHF. Written as DNA, the CDR3 is TGTGCCAGCAGCCCCCCCCTCGGGACCCAGCATTTT.

The rearrangement links TRBV6-5 to TRBJ1-1; no firm D call. There are 16 residues in the CDR3. The V end was cut by 4 bases, the J end by 3 bases, with 18 bases between. The germline V gene encodes CDR1 MNHEY and CDR2 SVGAGI. The chain's CDR3 is CASSSTWTLIDTEAFF. The CDR3 coding sequence is TGTGCCAGCAGTTCCACTTGGACGCTAATCGACACTGAAGCTTTCTTT.

There are a few counts of this clonotype. The genes are TRBV29-1 and TRBJ1-1, with D unclear. Trimming shortened V by 4 bases and J by 1 base, and 4 bases separated the two germline ends. This CDR3 is built from 11 residues. The germline V gene encodes CDR1 SQVTM and CDR2 ANQGSEA. CDR3 DNA: TGCAGCGTTGTTCGGAACACTGAAGCTTTCTTT. Encoded protein: CSVVRNTEAFF.

This clonotype was recorded many times. The V gene is TRBV7-6, the J gene TRBJ2-2; no clear D gene. There are 17 residues in the CDR3. V was pared by 0 bases and J by 4 bases, with 15 bases between. CDR1 is SGHVS and CDR2 is FNYEAQ in the germline V gene. This CDR3 reads CASSLAFRQLGTGELFF. CDR3 nucleotide sequence: TGTGCCAGCAGCTTAGCGTTCCGGCAGCTTGGCACCGGGGAGCTGTTTTTT.

V and J are TRBV12-3 or TRBV12-4 and TRBJ1-4; D is uncertain. This CDR3 has 16 amino acids. Trimming left V 0 bases short and J 0 bases short, with 8 bases between. DNA for the CDR3: TGTGCCAGCAGTTTAGCGCGTCAAACAACTAATGAAAAACTGTTTTTT. Its protein is CASSLARQTTNEKLFF.

This clonotype was seen only a few times. The chain joins TRBV7-6 to TRBJ1-4; D is unclear. CDR1 and CDR2 (germline): SGHVS, FNYEAQ. CDR3 length: 11 residues. V lost 1 base, J lost 9 bases, and 3 bases lay in between. DNA of the CDR3: TGTGCCAGCAGCTTAGAGAAAAAACTGTTTTTT. Amino acid sequence: CASSLEKKLFF.

With regard to this clonotype: A much larger clone lies a single base off, so this may be a read error. The chain links TRBV7-2 to TRBJ2-4; D is perhaps TRBD1 or TRBD2 (6 bases each). This CDR3 spans 15 amino acids. From germline, CDR1 is SGHTA and CDR2 FQGNSA. The CDR3 coding sequence is TGTGTCAGCAGCCCCGGAGGGGGGGCCAAAAACATTCAGTACTTC. It translates to CVSSPGGGAKNIQYF.

The V gene is TRBV27, the J gene TRBJ2-7, with TRBD1 identical over 9 bases. Germline CDR1 is MNHEY and CDR2 is SMNVEV (reference sequence). This CDR3 contains 14 residues. V shed 6 bases and J 6 bases; nucleotides not matched to a gene: 9. The CDR3 loop reads CASSPGTGNPEQYV. In DNA form, the CDR3 reads TGTGCCAGCAGCCCTGGGACAGGGAATCCCGAGCAGTACGTC.

The chain employs TRBV27 and TRBJ2-7; no firm D call. The germline V gene encodes CDR1 MNHEY and CDR2 SMNVEV (reference sequence). The CDR3 is made up of 13 amino acids. The CDR3 loop reads CASSLVIGYEQYV. In nucleotides, the CDR3 is TGTGCCAGCAGTTTGGTCATCGGTTACGAGCAGTACGTG.

The chain couples TRBV10-3 to TRBJ1-2; TRBD1 is a possible D gene (6 bases). CDR1 is ENHRY, CDR2 SYGVKD, per germline. This CDR3 has 15 residues. Trimming removed 6 bases at V and 2 bases at J, with 16 bases between. CDR3 nucleotide sequence: TGTGCCATCAGCCACGACTCCACAGGGAACTATGGCTACACCTTC. It codes for CAISHDSTGNYGYTF.

This clonotype was recorded at least ten times. Here the CDR3 DNA reads TGTGCCAGCAGCCCCGGCGCGCCCACCGGGGAGCTGTTTTTT. It is translated as CASSPGAPTGELFF. The chain couples TRBV27 to TRBJ2-2; D is undetermined. The CDR3 loop spans 14 amino acids. Trimming left V 6 bases short and J 4 bases short, with 12 bases between. Germline values: CDR1 MNHEY, CDR2 SMNVEV (reference sequence).

The chain is built from TRBV12-5 and TRBJ2-1; a possible D gene is TRBD1 (5 bases). The CDR3 loop spans 12 amino acids. From germline, CDR1 is LGHNT and CDR2 FRNRAP. V was cut by 4 bases and J by 7 bases, with 8 bases left in between. CDR3 DNA sequence: TGTGCTAGTGGTTACCAGGGTAATGAGCAGTTCTTC. It yields the protein CASGYQGNEQFF.

The rearrangement links TRBV6-1 to TRBJ2-3; D uncertain. V was clipped by 7 bases and J by 1 base, with 9 bases between them. This CDR3 region has 13 residues. The germline gives CDR1 MNHNS, CDR2 SASEGT. The CDR3 DNA reads as TGTGCCAGCACTTCATTGGGCACAGATACGCAGTATTTT. This translates into CASTSLGTDTQYF.